This TCR beta chain was identified during a study of Ad26.COV2.S vaccination and SARS-CoV-2 variants. Treatment indicated: around 19 received Ad26.COV2.S at low or high dose, single or two shots; five or six received placebo; per-sample allocation not given. Specimen acquisition occurred on day 63 following the initial vaccine or placebo injection. Vaccination employed an Ad26 vector expressing the Wuhan-strain SARS-CoV-2 spike. Data came from immunoSEQ multiplex PCR; TCRdb stores just in-frame clones and leaves some out. Here the sample spans around 500,000 clones, 89% being singletons. Findings of the study overall: The study found higher spike-specific TCR breadth in vaccine than placebo recipients.

Germline V gene sequence: CDR1 SGHRS, CDR2 YFSETQ. This CDR3 contains 14 residues. With regard to this clone: Antigen: not known. One end of the junction is discordant with germline, which a read error may explain.

The rearrangement uses TRBV5-1 and TRBJ1-1; D not certain. The material was peripheral blood, obtained in a trial of Ad26.COV2.S vaccine versus placebo. The TCR was taken from a person between 18 and 60 years old who received the Ad26.COV2.S COVID-19 vaccine or a placebo. CDR3 sequence: CASSLVRENAEAFF. CDR3 sequence (DNA): TGCGCCAGCAGCTTGGTAAGGGAGAACGCTGAAGCTTTCTTT.